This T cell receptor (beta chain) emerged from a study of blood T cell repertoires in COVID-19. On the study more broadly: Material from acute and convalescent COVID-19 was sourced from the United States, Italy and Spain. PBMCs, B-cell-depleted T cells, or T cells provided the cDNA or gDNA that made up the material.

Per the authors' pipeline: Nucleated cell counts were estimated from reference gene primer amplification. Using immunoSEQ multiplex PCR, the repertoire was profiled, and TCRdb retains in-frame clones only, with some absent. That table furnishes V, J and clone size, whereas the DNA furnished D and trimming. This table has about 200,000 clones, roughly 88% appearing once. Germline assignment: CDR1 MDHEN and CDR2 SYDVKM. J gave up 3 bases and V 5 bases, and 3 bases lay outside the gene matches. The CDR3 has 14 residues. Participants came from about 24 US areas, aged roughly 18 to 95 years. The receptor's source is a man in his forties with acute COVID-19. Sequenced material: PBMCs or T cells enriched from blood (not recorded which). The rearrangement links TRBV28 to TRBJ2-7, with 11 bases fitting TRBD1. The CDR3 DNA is TGTGCCAGCAGTAGGACAGGGGGCATCTACGAGCAGTACTTC. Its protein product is CASSRTGGIYEQYF. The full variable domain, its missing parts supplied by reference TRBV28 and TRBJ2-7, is DVKVTQSSRYLVKRTGEKVFLECVQDMDHENMFWYRQDPGLGLRLIYFSYDVKMKEKGDIPEGYSVSREKKERFSLILESASTNQTSMYLCASSRTGGIYEQYFGPGTRLTVT.